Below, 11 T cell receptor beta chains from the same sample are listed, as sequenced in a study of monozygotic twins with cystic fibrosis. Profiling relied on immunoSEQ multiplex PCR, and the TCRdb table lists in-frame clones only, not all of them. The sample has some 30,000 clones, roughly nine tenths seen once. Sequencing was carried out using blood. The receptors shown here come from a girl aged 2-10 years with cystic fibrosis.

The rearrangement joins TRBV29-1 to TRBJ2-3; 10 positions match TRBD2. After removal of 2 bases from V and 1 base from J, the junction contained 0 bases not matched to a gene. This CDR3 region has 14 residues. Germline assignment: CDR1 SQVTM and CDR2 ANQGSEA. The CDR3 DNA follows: TGCAGCGTTGAAACTAGCGGGGGCACAGATACGCAGTATTTT. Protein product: CSVETSGGTDTQYF.

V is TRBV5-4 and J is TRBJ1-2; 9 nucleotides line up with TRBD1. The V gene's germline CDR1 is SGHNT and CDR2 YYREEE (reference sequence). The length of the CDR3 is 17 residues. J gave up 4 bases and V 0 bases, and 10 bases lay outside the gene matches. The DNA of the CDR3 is TGTGCCAGCAGCTTGGGCGGGGGACAGGGAGGCGGCTATGGCTACACCTTC. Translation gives CASSLGGGQGGGYGYTF.

This chain's CDR3 is CASSSSDRGNQPQHF. As DNA, the CDR3 is TGTGCCAGCAGCTCAAGCGACAGGGGCAATCAGCCCCAGCATTTT. This chain uses TRBV7-9 with TRBJ1-5, with 7 bases that match TRBD1. There are 15 residues in the CDR3. V lost 4 bases, J lost 2 bases, and 5 bases stayed unmatched. From germline, CDR1 is SEHNR and CDR2 FQNEAQ (reference sequence).

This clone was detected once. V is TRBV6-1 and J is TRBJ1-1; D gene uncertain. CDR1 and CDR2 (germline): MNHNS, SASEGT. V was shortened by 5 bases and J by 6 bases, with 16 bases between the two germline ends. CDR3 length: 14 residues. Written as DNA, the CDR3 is TGTGCCAGCAGTTTTACCCCGGCCAGCCCTGAAGCTTTCTTT. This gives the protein CASSFTPASPEAFF.

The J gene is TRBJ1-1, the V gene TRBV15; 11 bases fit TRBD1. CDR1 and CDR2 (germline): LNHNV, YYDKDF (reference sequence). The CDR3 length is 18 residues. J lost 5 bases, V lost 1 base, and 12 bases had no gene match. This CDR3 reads CATSRASLRDRGGTEAFF. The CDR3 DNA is TGTGCCACCAGCAGAGCGTCTCTTAGGGACAGGGGGGGTACTGAAGCTTTCTTT.

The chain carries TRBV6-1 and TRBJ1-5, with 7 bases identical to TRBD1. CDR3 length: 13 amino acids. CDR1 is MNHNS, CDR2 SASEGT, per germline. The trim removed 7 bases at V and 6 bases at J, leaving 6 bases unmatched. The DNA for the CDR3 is TGTGCCAGCACCGGGACAGCTATTCAGCCCCAGCATTTT. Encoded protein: CASTGTAIQPQHF.

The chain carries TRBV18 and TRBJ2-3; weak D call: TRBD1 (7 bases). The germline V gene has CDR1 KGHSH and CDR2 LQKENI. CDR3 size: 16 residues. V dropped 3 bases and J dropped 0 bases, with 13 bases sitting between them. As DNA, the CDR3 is TGTGCCAGCTCACCTTCGACAGGGACTAGCACAGATACGCAGTATTTT. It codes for CASSPSTGTSTDTQYF. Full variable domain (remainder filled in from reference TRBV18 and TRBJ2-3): NAGVMQNPRHLVRRRGQEARLRCSPMKGHSHVYWYRQLPEEGLKFMVYLQKENIIDESGMPKERFSAEFPKEGPSILRIQQVVRGDSAAYFCASSPSTGTSTDTQYFGPGTRLTVL.

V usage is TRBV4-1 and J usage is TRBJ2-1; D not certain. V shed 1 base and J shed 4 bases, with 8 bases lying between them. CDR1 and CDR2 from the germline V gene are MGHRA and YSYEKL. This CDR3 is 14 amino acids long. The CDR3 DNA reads TGCGCCAGCAGCCAAGGACATCTTTACAATGAGCAGTTCTTC. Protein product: CASSQGHLYNEQFF.

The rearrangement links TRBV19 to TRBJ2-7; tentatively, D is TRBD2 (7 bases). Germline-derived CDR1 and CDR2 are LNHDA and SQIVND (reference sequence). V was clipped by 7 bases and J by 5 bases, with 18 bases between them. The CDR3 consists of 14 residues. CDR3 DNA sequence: TGTGCCAGTAACCCGTCGGGGGGCAAAAACGAGCAGTACTTC. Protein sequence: CASNPSGGKNEQYF. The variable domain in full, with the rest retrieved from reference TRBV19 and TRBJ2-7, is DGGITQSPKYLFRKEGQNVTLSCEQNLNHDAMYWYRQDPGQGLRLIYYSQIVNDFQKGDIAEGYSVSREKKESFPLTVTSAQKNPTAFYLCASNPSGGKNEQYFGPGTRLTVT.

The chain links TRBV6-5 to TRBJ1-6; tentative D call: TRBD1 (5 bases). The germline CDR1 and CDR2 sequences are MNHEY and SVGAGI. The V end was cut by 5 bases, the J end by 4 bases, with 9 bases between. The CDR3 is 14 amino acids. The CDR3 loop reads CASSRQRYNSPLHF. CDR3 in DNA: TGTGCCAGCAGTAGACAGAGATATAATTCACCCCTCCACTTT.

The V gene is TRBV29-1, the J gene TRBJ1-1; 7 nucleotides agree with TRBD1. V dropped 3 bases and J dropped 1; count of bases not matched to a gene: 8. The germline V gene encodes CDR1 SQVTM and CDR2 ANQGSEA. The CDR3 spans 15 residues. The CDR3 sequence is CSVETGMRENTEAFF. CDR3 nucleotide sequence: TGCAGCGTTGAGACAGGGATGAGGGAGAACACTGAAGCTTTCTTT.